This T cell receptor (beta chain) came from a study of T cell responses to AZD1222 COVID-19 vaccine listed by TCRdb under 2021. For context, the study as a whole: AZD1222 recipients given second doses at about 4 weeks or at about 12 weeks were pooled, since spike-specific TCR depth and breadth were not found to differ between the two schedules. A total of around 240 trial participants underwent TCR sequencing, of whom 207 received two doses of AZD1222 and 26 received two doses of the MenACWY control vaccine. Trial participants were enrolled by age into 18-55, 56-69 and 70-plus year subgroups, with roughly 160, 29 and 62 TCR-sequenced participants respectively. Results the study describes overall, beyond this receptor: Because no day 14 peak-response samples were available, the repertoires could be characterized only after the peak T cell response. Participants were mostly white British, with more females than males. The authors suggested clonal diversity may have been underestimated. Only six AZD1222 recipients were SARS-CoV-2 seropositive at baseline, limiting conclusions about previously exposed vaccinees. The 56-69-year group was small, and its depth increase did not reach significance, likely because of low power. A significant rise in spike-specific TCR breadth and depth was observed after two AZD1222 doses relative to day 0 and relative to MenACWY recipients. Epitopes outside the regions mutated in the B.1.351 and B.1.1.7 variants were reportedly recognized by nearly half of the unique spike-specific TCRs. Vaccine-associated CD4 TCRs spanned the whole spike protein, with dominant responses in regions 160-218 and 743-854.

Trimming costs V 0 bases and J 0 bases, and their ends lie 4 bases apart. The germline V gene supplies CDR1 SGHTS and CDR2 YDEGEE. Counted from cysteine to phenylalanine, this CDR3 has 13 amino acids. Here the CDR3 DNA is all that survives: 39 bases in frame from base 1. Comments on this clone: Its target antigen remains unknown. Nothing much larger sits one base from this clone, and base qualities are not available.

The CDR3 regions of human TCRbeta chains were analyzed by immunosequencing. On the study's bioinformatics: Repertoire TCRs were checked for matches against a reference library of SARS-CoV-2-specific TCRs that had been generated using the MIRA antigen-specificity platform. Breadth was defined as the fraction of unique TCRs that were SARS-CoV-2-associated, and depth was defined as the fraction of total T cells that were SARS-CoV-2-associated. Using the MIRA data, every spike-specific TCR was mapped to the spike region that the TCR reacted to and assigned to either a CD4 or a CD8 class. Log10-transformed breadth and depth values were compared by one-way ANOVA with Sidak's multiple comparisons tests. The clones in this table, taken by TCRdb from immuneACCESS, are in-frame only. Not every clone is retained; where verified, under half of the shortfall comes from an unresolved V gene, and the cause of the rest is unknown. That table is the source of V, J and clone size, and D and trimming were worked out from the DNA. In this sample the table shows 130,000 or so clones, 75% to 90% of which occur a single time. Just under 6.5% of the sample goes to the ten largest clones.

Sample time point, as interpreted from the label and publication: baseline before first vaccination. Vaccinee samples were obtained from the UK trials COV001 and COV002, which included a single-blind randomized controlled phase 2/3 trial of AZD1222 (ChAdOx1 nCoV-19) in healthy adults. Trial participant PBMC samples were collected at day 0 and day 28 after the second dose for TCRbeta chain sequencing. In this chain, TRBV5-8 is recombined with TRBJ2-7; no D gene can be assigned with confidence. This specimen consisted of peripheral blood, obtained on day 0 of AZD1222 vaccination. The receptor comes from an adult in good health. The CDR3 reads CASSLARSYEQYF. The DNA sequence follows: TGTGCCAGCAGCTTGGCTCGCTCCTACGAGCAGTACTTC.